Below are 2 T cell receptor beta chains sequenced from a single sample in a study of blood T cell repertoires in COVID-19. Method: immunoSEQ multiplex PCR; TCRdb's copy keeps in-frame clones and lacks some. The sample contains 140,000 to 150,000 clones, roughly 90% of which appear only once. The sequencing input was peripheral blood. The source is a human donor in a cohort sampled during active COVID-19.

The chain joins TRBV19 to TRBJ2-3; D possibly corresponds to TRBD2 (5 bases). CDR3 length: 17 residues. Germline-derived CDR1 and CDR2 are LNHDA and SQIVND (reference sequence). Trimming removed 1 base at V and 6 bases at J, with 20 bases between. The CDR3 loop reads CASSIALTDGLRDTQYF. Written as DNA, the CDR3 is TGTGCCAGTAGTATAGCCCTGACTGACGGACTCAGGGATACGCAGTATTTT.

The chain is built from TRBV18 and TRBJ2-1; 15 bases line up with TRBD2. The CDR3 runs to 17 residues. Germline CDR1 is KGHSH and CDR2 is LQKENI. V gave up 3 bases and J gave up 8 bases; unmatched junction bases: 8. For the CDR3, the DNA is TGTGCCAGCTCACCGCCGGGACTAGCGGGAGGCACCGATGAGCAGTTCTTC. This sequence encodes CASSPPGLAGGTDEQFF. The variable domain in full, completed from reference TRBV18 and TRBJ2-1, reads NAGVMQNPRHLVRRRGQEARLRCSPMKGHSHVYWYRQLPEEGLKFMVYLQKENIIDESGMPKERFSAEFPKEGPSILRIQQVVRGDSAAYFCASSPPGLAGGTDEQFFGPGTRLTVL.